This T cell receptor beta chain was profiled in a study of human T cells and chemical hapten exposure. Background on the study: Weekly administration of diphenylcyclopropenone to the scalp of patients continued throughout the roughly 23-week study.

Regarding the study as a whole: Expanded TCRs showed more large CDR3 clusters than pre-sensitization or healthy control sets. There was no change with DPC sensitization in TCRs above 1 in 1000 frequency.

MiXCR, run by TCRdb on the RACE reads, gives a single entry per CDR3 protein. The sample includes about 89,000 distinct CDR3 sequences, 10% to 15% seen only once; the top ten take around 5.8%. A note on this clonotype: Its target is unknown.

Germline V gene lookup returns CDR1 SGHAT and CDR2 FQNNGV. This CDR3 region has 18 residues. V was clipped by 6 bases and J by 3 bases; unmatched bases: 19. This sample's time point: patch test 3, about 24 weeks after DPC sensitization. Treatment reported: therapeutic diphenylcyclopropenone sensitization with weekly scalp DPC. Donors were 18 to 70-year-old alopecia patients suitable for DPC. The chain couples TRBV11-2 to TRBJ1-1, with 7 bases that match TRBD1. Sequenced material: whole blood, taken in connection with sensitization to the hapten diphenylcyclopropenone (DPC). The sequence came from a woman aged 50 to 60 with alopecia areata. Some clones in this sample may be carry-over from other donors' samples. The CDR3 nucleotides are TGTGCCAGCAGTTCTTTCACAGGGGCCCTACGAAGGGACACTGAAGCTTTCTTT. It yields the protein CASSSFTGALRRDTEAFF.